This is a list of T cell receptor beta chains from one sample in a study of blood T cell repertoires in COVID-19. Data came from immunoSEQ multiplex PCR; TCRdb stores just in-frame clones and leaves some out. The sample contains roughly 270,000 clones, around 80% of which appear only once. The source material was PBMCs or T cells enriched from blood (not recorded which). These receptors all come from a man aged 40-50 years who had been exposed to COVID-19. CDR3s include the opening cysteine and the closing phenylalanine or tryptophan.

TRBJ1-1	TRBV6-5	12	CATDPEVGEAFF
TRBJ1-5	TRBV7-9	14	CASSLAGSNQPQHF
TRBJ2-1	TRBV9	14	CASSPPSRVNEQFF
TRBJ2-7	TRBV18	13	CASGGGHFYEQYF
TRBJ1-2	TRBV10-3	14	CAISGPGLPFGYTF
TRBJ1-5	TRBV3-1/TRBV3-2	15	CASSQNSGGGQPQHF
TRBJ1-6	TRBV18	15	CASSPPGSDNSPLHF
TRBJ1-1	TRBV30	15	CAWTYGGSRGEEAFF
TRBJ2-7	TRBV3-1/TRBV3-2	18	CASSPTGTSGFNYDVQYF
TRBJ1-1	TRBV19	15	CATLTDWTGNTEAFF
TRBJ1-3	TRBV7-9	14	CASGRGSSGNTIYF
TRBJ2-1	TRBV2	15	CASSDTSGSAIEQFF
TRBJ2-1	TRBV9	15	CASSTLADSYNEQFF
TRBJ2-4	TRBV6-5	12	CASRGLRDIQYF
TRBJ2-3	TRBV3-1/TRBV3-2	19	CASSYTTGTSTLFTDTQYF
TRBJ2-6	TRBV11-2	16	CASSFPILAGANVLTF
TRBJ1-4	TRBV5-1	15	CASSWGDRENGKLFF
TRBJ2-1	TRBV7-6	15	CASSPSGGSYNEQFF
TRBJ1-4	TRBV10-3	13	CAISRPGSEKLFF
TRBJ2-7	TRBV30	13	CAWSPGILYEQYF
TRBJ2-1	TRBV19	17	CASSIWTSGQGVNEQFF
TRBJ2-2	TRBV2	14	CATGLAGVGGELFF
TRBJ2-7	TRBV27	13	CASKTGSAYEQYF
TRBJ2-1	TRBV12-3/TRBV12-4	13	CASSLFASNEQFF
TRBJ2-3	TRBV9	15	CASKAGGASTDTQYF
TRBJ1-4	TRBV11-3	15	CASSPRQAPNEKLFF
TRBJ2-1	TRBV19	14	CASTRVGLINEQFF
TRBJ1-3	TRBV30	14	CAWSGTSRTNTIYF
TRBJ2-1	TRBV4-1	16	CASSQNERGNYNEQFF
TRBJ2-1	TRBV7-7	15	CASSLLAGPGDEQFF
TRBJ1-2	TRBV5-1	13	CASSSRAGYGYTF
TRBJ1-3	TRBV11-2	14	CASSLTTGANTIYF
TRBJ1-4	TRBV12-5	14	CASGLVLGRGKLFF
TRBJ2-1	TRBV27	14	CASSLRLVANEQFF
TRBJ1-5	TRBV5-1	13	CASSLGRDQPQHF
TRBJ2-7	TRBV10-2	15	CASGDMTGGSYEQYF
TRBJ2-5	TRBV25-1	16	CASSERGGQVGETQYF
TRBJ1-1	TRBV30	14	CAGRTPGLNTEAFF
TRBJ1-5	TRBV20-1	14	CSASWTGGNQPQHF
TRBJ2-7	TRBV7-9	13	CASTLRDNYEQYF
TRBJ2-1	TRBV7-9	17	CASMGLAGSSSYNEQFF
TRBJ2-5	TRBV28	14	CASSGDSTKETQYF
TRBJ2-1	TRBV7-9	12	CVLQGETNEQFF
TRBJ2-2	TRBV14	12	CASSAGSGELFF
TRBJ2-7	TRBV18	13	CASSPVSSYEQYF
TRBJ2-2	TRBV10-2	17	CASRDPGLAANTGELFF
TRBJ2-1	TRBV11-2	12	CASSLGQTEQFF
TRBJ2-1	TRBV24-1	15	CATSDGGAGASEQFF